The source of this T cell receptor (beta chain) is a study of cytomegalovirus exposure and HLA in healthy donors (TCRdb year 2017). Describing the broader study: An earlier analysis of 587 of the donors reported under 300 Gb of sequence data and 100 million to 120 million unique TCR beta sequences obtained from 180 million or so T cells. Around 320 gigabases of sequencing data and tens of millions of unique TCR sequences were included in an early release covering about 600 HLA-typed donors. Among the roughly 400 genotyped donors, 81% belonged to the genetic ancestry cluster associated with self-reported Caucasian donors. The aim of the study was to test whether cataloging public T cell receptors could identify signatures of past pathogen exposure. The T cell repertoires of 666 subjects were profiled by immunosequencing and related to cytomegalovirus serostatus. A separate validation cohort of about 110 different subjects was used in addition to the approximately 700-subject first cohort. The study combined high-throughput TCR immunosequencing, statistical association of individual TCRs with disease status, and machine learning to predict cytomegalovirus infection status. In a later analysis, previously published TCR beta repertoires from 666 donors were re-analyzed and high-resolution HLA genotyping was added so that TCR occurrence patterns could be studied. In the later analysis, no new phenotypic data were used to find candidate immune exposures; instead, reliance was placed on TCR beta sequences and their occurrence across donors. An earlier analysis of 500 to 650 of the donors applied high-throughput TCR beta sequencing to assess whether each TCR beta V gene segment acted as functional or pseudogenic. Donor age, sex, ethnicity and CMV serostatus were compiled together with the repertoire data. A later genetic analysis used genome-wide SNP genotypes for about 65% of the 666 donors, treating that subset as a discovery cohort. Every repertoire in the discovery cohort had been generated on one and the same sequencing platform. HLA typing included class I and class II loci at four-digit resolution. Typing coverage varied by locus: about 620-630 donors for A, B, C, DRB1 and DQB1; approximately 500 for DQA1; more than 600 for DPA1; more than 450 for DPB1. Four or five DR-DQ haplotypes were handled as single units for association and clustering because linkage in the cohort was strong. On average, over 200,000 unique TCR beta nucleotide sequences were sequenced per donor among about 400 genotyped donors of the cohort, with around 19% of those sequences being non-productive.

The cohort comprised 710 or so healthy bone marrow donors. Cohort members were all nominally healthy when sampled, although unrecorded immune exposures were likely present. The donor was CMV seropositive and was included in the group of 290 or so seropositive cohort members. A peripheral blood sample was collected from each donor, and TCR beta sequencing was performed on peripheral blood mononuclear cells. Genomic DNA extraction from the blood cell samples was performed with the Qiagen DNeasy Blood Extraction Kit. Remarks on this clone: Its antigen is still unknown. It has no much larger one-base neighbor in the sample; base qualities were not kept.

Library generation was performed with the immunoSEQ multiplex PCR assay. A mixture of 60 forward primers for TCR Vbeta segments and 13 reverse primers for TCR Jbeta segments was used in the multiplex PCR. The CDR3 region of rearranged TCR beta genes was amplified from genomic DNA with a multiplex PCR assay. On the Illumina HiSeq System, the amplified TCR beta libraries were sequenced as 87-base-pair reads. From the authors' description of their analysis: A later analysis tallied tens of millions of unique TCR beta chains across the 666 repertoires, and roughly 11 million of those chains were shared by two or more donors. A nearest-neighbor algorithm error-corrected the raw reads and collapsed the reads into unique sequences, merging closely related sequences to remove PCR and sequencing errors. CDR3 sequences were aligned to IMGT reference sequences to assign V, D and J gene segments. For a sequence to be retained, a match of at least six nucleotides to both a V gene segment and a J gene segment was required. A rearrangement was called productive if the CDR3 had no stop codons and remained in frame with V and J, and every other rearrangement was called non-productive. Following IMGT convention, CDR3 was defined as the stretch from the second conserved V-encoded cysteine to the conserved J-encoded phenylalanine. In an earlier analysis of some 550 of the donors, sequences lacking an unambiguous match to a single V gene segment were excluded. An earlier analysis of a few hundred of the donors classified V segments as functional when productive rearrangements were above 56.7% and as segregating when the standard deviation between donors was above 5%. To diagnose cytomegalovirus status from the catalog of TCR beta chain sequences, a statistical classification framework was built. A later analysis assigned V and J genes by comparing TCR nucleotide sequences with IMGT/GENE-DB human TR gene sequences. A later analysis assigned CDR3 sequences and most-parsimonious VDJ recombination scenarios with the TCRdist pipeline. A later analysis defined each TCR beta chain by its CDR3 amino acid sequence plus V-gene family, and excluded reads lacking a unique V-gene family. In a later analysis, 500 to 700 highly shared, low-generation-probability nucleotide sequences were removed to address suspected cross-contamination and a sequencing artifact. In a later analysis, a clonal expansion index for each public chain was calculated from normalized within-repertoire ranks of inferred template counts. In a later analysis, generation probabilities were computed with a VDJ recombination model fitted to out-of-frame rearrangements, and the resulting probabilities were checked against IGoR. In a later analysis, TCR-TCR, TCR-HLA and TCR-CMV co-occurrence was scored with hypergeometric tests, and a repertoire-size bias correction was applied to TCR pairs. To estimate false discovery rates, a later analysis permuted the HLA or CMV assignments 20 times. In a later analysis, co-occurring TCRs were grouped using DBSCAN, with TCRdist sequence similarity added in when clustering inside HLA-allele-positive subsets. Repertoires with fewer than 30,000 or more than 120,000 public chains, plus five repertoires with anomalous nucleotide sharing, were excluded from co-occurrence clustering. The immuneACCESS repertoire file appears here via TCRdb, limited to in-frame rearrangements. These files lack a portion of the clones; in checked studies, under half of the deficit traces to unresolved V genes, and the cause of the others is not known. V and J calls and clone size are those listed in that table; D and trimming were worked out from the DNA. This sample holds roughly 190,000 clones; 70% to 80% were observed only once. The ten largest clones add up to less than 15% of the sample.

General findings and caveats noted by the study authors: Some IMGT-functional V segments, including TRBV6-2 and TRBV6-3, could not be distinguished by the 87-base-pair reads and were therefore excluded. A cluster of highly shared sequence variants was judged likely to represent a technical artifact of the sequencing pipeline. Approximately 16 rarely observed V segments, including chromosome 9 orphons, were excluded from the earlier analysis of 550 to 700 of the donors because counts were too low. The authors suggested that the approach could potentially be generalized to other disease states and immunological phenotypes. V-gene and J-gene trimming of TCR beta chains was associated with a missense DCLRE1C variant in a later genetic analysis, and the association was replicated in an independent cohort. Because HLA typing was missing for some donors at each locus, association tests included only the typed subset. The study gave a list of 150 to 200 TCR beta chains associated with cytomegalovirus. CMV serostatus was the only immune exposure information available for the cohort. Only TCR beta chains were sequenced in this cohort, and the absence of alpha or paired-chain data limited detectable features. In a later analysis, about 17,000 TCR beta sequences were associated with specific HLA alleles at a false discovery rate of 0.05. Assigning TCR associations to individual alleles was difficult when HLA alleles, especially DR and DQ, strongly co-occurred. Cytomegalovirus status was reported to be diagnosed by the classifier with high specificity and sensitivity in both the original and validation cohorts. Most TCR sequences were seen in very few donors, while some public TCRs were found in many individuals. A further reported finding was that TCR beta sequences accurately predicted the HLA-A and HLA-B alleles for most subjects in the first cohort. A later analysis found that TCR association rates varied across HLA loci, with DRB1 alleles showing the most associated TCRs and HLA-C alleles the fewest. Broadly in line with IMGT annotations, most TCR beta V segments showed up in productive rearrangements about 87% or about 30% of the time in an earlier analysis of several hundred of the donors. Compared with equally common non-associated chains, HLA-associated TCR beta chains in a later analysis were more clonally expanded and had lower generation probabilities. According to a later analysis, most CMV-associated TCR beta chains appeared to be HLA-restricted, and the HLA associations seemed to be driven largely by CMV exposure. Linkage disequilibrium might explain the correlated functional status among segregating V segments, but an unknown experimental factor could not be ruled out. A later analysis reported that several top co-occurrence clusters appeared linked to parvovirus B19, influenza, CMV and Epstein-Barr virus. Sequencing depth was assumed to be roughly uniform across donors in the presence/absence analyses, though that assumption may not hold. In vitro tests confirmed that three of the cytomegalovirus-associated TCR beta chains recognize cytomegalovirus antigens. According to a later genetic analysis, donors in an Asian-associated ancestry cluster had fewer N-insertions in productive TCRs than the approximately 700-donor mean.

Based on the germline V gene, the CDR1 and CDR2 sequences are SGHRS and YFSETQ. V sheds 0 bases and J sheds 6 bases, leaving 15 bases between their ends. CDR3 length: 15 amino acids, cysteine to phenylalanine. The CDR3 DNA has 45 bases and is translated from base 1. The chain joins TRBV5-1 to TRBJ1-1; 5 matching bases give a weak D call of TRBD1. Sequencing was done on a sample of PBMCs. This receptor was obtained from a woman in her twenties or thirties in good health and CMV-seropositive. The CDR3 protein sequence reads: CASSLAYGGAAEAFF. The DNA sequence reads TGCGCCAGCAGCTTGGCGTACGGAGGGGCAGCTGAAGCTTTCTTT.